This T cell receptor (beta chain) is from a study of blood T cell repertoires in COVID-19. Study information: Acute and convalescent COVID-19 specimens originated in the United States, Italy and Spain. PBMCs, B-cell-depleted T cells, or T cells provided the cDNA or gDNA that made up the material.

Original handling: Scientists estimated how many nucleated cells there were by amplifying reference gene primers. Sequencing was performed with immunoSEQ multiplex PCR; in TCRdb, only in-frame clones are kept and a portion is missing. Clonal size and the V and J genes are those of that table, whereas D and trimming came from the DNA. This sample has around 260,000 clones, with roughly nine tenths found just once. The CDR3 is made up of 16 amino acids. The junction had 0 bases not matched to a gene; V was cut back by 0 bases and J by 3 bases. CDR1 LGHDT and CDR2 YNNKEL come from the germline V gene (reference sequence).

The TCR comes from a middle-aged woman who had recovered from COVID-19. Sequenced sample: peripheral blood. The chain employs TRBV3-1 (or the pseudogene TRBV3-2) and TRBJ1-4; 11 bases fit TRBD1. Here the CDR3 DNA reads TGTGCCAGCAGCCAAGAGGGACAGGGGGCTAATGAAAAACTGTTTTTT. The encoded protein is CASSQEGQGANEKLFF.